This is a list of T cell receptor beta chains from one sample in a study of cytomegalovirus exposure and HLA in healthy donors. Data came from immunoSEQ multiplex PCR; TCRdb stores just in-frame clones and leaves some out. This repertoire shows some 40,000 clones, approximately 80% found once; its top ten account for 10%. Sequenced material: PBMCs. The origin of the receptors is a woman aged 18-30 years in good health and CMV-seropositive. The CDR3 runs from the conserved cysteine through the conserved F or W. Fields, in order: J gene, clone size, D gene, V gene, CDR3 protein, CDR3 DNA. A D gene is named only where the DNA matches it firmly. Clone size is not always given. Where it is, it says once, few, many or a class for expanded clones.

j_call: TRBJ1-1
clone_size: -
d_call: TRBD1
v_call: TRBV5-6
cdr3_aa: CASSLFGTAGNTESFF
cdr3_nt: TGTGCCAGCAGCTTATTCGGGACAGCGGGTAACACTGAATCTTTCTTT

j_call: TRBJ2-5
clone_size: -
d_call: TRBD1
v_call: TRBV5-1
cdr3_aa: CASSSDRVETQYF
cdr3_nt: TGCGCCAGCAGCTCGGACAGGGTTGAGACCCAGTACTTC

j_call: TRBJ2-1
clone_size: -
d_call: TRBD2
v_call: TRBV15
cdr3_aa: CATSSLAGGEQFF
cdr3_nt: TGTGCCACCAGCAGCCTCGCGGGGGGTGAGCAGTTCTTC

j_call: TRBJ2-7
clone_size: once
d_call: -
v_call: TRBV11-2
cdr3_aa: CASSLSSGAGEQYF
cdr3_nt: TGCGCCAGCAGCTTGAGTTCAGGGGCTGGCGAGCAGTACTTC

j_call: TRBJ1-4
clone_size: few
d_call: -
v_call: TRBV5-1
cdr3_aa: CASSLFGGESEKLFF
cdr3_nt: TGCGCCAGCAGCTTGTTTGGCGGGGAAAGTGAAAAACTGTTTTTT

j_call: TRBJ2-3
clone_size: -
d_call: -
v_call: TRBV7-2
cdr3_aa: CASSLAPRGDTQYF
cdr3_nt: TGTGCCAGCAGCTTAGCCCCGCGGGGAGATACGCAGTATTTT

j_call: TRBJ2-3
clone_size: few
d_call: -
v_call: TRBV4-3
cdr3_aa: CASSPYPGGTQYF
cdr3_nt: TGCGCCAGCAGCCCCTACCCAGGTGGTACGCAGTATTTT

j_call: TRBJ1-5
clone_size: -
d_call: -
v_call: TRBV9
cdr3_aa: CASSAQGNQPQHF
cdr3_nt: TGTGCCAGCAGCGCACAGGGAAATCAGCCCCAGCATTTT

j_call: TRBJ2-7
clone_size: -
d_call: -
v_call: TRBV7-2
cdr3_aa: CASSLGGGALEQYF
cdr3_nt: TGTGCCAGCAGCTTAGGAGGGGGGGCCCTCGAGCAGTACTTC

j_call: TRBJ1-1
clone_size: -
d_call: TRBD1
v_call: TRBV9
cdr3_aa: CASGTGRDTEAFF
cdr3_nt: TGTGCCAGCGGGACAGGGAGGGACACTGAAGCTTTCTTT

j_call: TRBJ1-1
clone_size: -
d_call: -
v_call: TRBV28
cdr3_aa: CASSSRVFGNTEAFF
cdr3_nt: TGTGCCAGCAGTTCCAGGGTATTCGGGAACACTGAAGCTTTCTTT

j_call: TRBJ2-5
clone_size: medium-sized
d_call: TRBD2
v_call: TRBV5-1
cdr3_aa: CASSPWTSGGPGGETQYF
cdr3_nt: TGCGCCAGCAGCCCCTGGACTAGCGGGGGCCCGGGGGGAGAGACCCAGTACTTC

j_call: TRBJ2-2
clone_size: -
d_call: -
v_call: TRBV14
cdr3_aa: CASSQELRTGELFF
cdr3_nt: TGTGCCAGCAGCCAAGAATTACGGACCGGGGAGCTGTTTTTT

j_call: TRBJ2-7
clone_size: once
d_call: -
v_call: TRBV7-6
cdr3_aa: CASSQRGSEQYF
cdr3_nt: TGTGCCAGCAGCCAGCGAGGGAGCGAGCAGTACTTC

j_call: TRBJ2-7
clone_size: once
d_call: -
v_call: TRBV10-3
cdr3_aa: CAISRGRATYEQYF
cdr3_nt: TGTGCCATCAGTAGGGGCAGGGCTACCTACGAGCAGTACTTC

j_call: TRBJ1-4
clone_size: few
d_call: -
v_call: TRBV4-1
cdr3_aa: CASSQEELGEKLFF
cdr3_nt: TGCGCCAGCAGCCAAGAAGAGCTCGGTGAAAAACTGTTTTTT

j_call: TRBJ2-1
clone_size: -
d_call: -
v_call: TRBV30
cdr3_aa: CAWSEGGDYNEQFF
cdr3_nt: TGTGCCTGGAGTGAGGGGGGGGACTACAATGAGCAGTTCTTC

j_call: TRBJ2-1
clone_size: -
d_call: TRBD2
v_call: TRBV29-1
cdr3_aa: CSVEGLAGESYNEQFF
cdr3_nt: TGCAGCGTTGAAGGGCTAGCGGGGGAATCCTACAATGAGCAGTTCTTC

j_call: TRBJ2-1
clone_size: -
d_call: TRBD2
v_call: TRBV13
cdr3_aa: CASSSGLAGVGEQFF
cdr3_nt: TGTGCCAGCAGCTCAGGACTAGCGGGAGTTGGTGAGCAGTTCTTC

j_call: TRBJ2-1
clone_size: -
d_call: TRBD2
v_call: TRBV5-4
cdr3_aa: CASSTTGTRSEQFF
cdr3_nt: TGTGCCAGCAGCACTACCGGGACTAGAAGTGAGCAGTTCTTC

j_call: TRBJ2-7
clone_size: -
d_call: TRBD1
v_call: TRBV9
cdr3_aa: CASSVAPSRQGSYEQYF
cdr3_nt: TGTGCCAGCAGCGTAGCCCCCTCTCGACAGGGCAGCTACGAGCAGTACTTC

j_call: TRBJ2-1
clone_size: -
d_call: TRBD2
v_call: TRBV7-9
cdr3_aa: CSSSPGGGYNEQFF
cdr3_nt: TGTTCCAGCAGCCCGGGGGGGGGCTACAATGAGCAGTTCTTC

j_call: TRBJ2-1
clone_size: -
d_call: TRBD2
v_call: TRBV7-8
cdr3_aa: CASSLYGGTYNEQFF
cdr3_nt: TGTGCCAGCAGCTTATACGGGGGGACTTACAATGAGCAGTTCTTC

j_call: TRBJ2-1
clone_size: once
d_call: -
v_call: TRBV15
cdr3_aa: CATSRDVVPLSYNEQFF
cdr3_nt: TGTGCCACCAGCAGAGATGTAGTCCCGCTATCCTACAATGAGCAGTTCTTC

j_call: TRBJ1-2
clone_size: -
d_call: TRBD1
v_call: TRBV9
cdr3_aa: CASSVGSQGQPTGANYGYTF
cdr3_nt: TGTGCCAGCAGCGTAGGCTCCCAGGGACAGCCCACGGGAGCTAACTATGGCTACACCTTC

j_call: TRBJ2-7
clone_size: -
d_call: TRBD1
v_call: TRBV13
cdr3_aa: CASSLALLFSNSGTGGYEQYF
cdr3_nt: TGTGCCAGCAGCTTAGCATTACTCTTTTCAAATTCCGGGACAGGGGGCTACGAGCAGTACTTC

j_call: TRBJ1-4
clone_size: few
d_call: TRBD1
v_call: TRBV5-6
cdr3_aa: CASSLGQALFF
cdr3_nt: TGTGCCAGCAGCCTCGGACAGGCGTTGTTTTTT

j_call: TRBJ2-1
clone_size: -
d_call: TRBD1
v_call: TRBV7-2
cdr3_aa: CASSLSPGGTGEQFF
cdr3_nt: TGTGCCAGCAGCTTAAGTCCAGGGGGTACGGGTGAGCAGTTCTTC

j_call: TRBJ1-6
clone_size: once
d_call: TRBD1
v_call: TRBV19
cdr3_aa: CASSWGTEVNSPLHF
cdr3_nt: TGTGCCAGTAGCTGGGGGACAGAGGTAAATTCACCCCTCCACTTT

j_call: TRBJ2-7
clone_size: -
d_call: TRBD2
v_call: TRBV7-2
cdr3_aa: CASTPRRGVLYEQYF
cdr3_nt: TGTGCCAGCACCCCTCGGCGGGGGGTACTCTACGAGCAGTACTTC

j_call: TRBJ2-3
clone_size: -
d_call: TRBD2
v_call: TRBV7-9
cdr3_aa: CASSPSGGAADTQYF
cdr3_nt: TGTGCCAGCAGCCCTAGCGGGGGGGCCGCAGATACGCAGTATTTT

j_call: TRBJ2-1
clone_size: few
d_call: TRBD2
v_call: TRBV4-2
cdr3_aa: CASTLAGVLDEQFF
cdr3_nt: TGTGCCAGCACACTAGCGGGAGTTTTAGATGAGCAGTTCTTC

j_call: TRBJ2-1
clone_size: -
d_call: -
v_call: TRBV19
cdr3_aa: CASSMSGGPNNEQFF
cdr3_nt: TGTGCCAGTAGTATGTCCGGCGGGCCTAACAATGAGCAGTTCTTC

j_call: TRBJ2-5
clone_size: -
d_call: TRBD2
v_call: TRBV7-2
cdr3_aa: CASSATPMGSSGSLKTQYF
cdr3_nt: TGTGCCAGCAGCGCAACACCGATGGGGTCTAGCGGGAGCCTTAAGACCCAGTACTTC

j_call: TRBJ2-3
clone_size: few
d_call: TRBD2
v_call: TRBV4-2
cdr3_aa: CASSRGTSGSPTDTQYF
cdr3_nt: TGTGCCAGCAGCCGAGGGACTAGCGGGAGTCCTACAGATACGCAGTATTTT

j_call: TRBJ1-5
clone_size: few
d_call: -
v_call: TRBV19
cdr3_aa: CASSQSEDSSYQPQHF
cdr3_nt: TGTGCCAGTAGCCAATCGGAGGACAGTTCATATCAGCCCCAGCATTTT

j_call: TRBJ1-3
clone_size: few
d_call: -
v_call: TRBV18
cdr3_aa: CASSEKQGAGNTIYF
cdr3_nt: TGTGCCAGCTCAGAAAAACAGGGTGCTGGAAACACCATATATTTT

j_call: TRBJ1-2
clone_size: -
d_call: -
v_call: TRBV27
cdr3_aa: CASSLGTSANYGYTF
cdr3_nt: TGTGCCAGCAGTCTCGGGACTTCGGCTAACTATGGCTACACCTTC

j_call: TRBJ2-7
clone_size: -
d_call: TRBD2
v_call: TRBV19
cdr3_aa: CASSKVAGAVYEQYF
cdr3_nt: TGTGCCAGTAGTAAAGTAGCGGGGGCCGTCTACGAGCAGTACTTC

j_call: TRBJ1-6
clone_size: -
d_call: -
v_call: TRBV9
cdr3_aa: CASSSQGNSPLHF
cdr3_nt: TGTGCCAGCAGCTCACAGGGTAATTCACCCCTCCACTTT

j_call: TRBJ2-1
clone_size: few
d_call: TRBD1
v_call: TRBV27
cdr3_aa: CASSFLGGGQGNEQFF
cdr3_nt: TGTGCCAGCAGTTTTTTGGGAGGGGGACAGGGCAATGAGCAGTTCTTC

j_call: TRBJ1-1
clone_size: -
d_call: -
v_call: TRBV28
cdr3_aa: CASSPQGEAFF
cdr3_nt: TGTGCCAGCAGCCCACAGGGAGAAGCTTTCTTT

j_call: TRBJ2-6
clone_size: once
d_call: -
v_call: TRBV7-4
cdr3_aa: CASSLGGRLTGANVLTF
cdr3_nt: TGTGCCAGCAGCTTAGGGGGGCGCTTGACTGGGGCCAACGTCCTGACTTTC

j_call: TRBJ1-4
clone_size: few
d_call: -
v_call: TRBV2
cdr3_aa: CASSEGAGSLFF
cdr3_nt: TGTGCCAGCAGTGAAGGTGCGGGATCGCTGTTTTTT

j_call: TRBJ2-4
clone_size: -
d_call: -
v_call: TRBV28
cdr3_aa: CASTGTPRNIQYF
cdr3_nt: TGTGCCAGCACAGGGACACCGAGAAACATTCAGTACTTC

j_call: TRBJ1-3
clone_size: -
d_call: -
v_call: TRBV5-4
cdr3_aa: CASSSRGSTSGNTIYF
cdr3_nt: TGTGCCAGCAGCTCCAGGGGTTCGACCTCTGGAAACACCATATATTTT

j_call: TRBJ1-1
clone_size: once
d_call: -
v_call: TRBV19
cdr3_aa: CASSAGLNTEAFF
cdr3_nt: TGTGCCAGTAGTGCAGGATTGAACACTGAAGCTTTCTTT

j_call: TRBJ2-2
clone_size: -
d_call: TRBD2
v_call: TRBV2
cdr3_aa: CASSEEGLGPAGELFF
cdr3_nt: TGTGCCAGCAGTGAAGAGGGACTAGGGCCGGCCGGGGAGCTGTTTTTT

j_call: TRBJ2-3
clone_size: -
d_call: -
v_call: TRBV5-6
cdr3_aa: CASSLGAYVDTQYF
cdr3_nt: TGTGCCAGCAGCTTGGGGGCGTACGTAGATACGCAGTATTTT

j_call: TRBJ2-6
clone_size: -
d_call: -
v_call: TRBV4-3
cdr3_aa: CASSQKIGLSGANVLTF
cdr3_nt: TGCGCCAGCAGCCAAAAGATCGGACTGTCTGGGGCCAACGTCCTGACTTTC

j_call: TRBJ2-7
clone_size: -
d_call: -
v_call: TRBV6-1
cdr3_aa: CASSEGRDDEQYF
cdr3_nt: TGTGCCAGCAGTGAGGGGCGGGACGACGAGCAGTACTTC

j_call: TRBJ1-1
clone_size: few
d_call: TRBD1
v_call: TRBV4-1
cdr3_aa: CASSQQTGTEAFF
cdr3_nt: TGCGCCAGCAGCCAACAGACAGGGACTGAAGCTTTCTTT

j_call: TRBJ2-7
clone_size: -
d_call: TRBD1
v_call: TRBV4-2
cdr3_aa: CASSRYGTGPYEQYF
cdr3_nt: TGTGCCAGCAGCAGATACGGGACAGGGCCCTACGAGCAGTACTTC

j_call: TRBJ2-3
clone_size: -
d_call: TRBD1
v_call: TRBV5-4
cdr3_aa: CASPGDRGQDTQYF
cdr3_nt: TGTGCCAGCCCCGGGGACAGGGGTCAGGATACGCAGTATTTT

j_call: TRBJ2-3
clone_size: -
d_call: TRBD1
v_call: TRBV5-1
cdr3_aa: CASSQTTGVQDTQYF
cdr3_nt: TGCGCCAGCAGCCAAACGACAGGGGTCCAGGATACGCAGTATTTT